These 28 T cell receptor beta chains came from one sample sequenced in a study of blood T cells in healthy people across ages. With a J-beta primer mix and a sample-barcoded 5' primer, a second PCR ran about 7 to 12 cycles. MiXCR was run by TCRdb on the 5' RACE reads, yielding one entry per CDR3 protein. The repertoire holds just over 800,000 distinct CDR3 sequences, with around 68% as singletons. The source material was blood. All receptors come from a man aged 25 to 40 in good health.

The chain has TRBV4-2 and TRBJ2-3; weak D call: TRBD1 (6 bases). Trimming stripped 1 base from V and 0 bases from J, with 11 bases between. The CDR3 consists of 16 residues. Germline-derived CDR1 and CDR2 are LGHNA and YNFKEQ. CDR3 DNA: TGTGCCAGCAGCCAAGCTATGGACAGAAGCACAGATACGCAGTATTTT. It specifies CASSQAMDRSTDTQYF.

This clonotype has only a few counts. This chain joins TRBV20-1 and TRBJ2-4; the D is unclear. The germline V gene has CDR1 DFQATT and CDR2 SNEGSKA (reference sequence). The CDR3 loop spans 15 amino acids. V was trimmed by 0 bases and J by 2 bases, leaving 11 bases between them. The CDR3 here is CSARELLLTKNIQYF. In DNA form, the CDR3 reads TGCAGTGCTAGAGAGTTACTGTTGACCAAAAACATTCAGTACTTC.

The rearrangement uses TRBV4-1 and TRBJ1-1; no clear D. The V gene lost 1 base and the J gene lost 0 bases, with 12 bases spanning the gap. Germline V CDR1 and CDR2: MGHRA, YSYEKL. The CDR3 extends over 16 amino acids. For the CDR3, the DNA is TGCGCCAGCAGCCAAGGAGAGGAGAGGTTGAACACTGAAGCTTTCTTT. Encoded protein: CASSQGEERLNTEAFF.

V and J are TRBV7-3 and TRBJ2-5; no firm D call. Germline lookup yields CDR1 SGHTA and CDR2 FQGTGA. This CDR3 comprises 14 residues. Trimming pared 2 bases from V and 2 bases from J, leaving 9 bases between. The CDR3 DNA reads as TGTGCCAGCAGCTTAGTGCAGAAGCAAGAGACCCAGTACTTC. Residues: CASSLVQKQETQYF.

For the CDR3, the DNA is TGTGCCACCAGCAGAGATCATACTCGTACAGATACGCAGTATTTT. Amino acids: CATSRDHTRTDTQYF. The chain has TRBV15 and TRBJ2-3; D gene uncertain. The CDR3 contains 15 residues. The germline V gene encodes CDR1 LNHNV and CDR2 YYDKDF (reference sequence). V was clipped by 0 bases and J by 3 bases, with 10 bases between them.

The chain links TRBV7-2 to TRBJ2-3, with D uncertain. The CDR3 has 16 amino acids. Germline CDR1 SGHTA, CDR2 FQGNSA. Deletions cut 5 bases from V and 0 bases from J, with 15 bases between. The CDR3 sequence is CASSTQAHPSTDTQYF. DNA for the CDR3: TGTGCCAGCAGCACCCAAGCGCACCCGAGCACAGATACGCAGTATTTT.

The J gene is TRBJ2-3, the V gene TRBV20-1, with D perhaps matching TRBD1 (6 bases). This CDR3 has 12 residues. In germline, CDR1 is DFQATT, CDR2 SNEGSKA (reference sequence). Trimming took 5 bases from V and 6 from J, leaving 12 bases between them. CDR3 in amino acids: CSAEGVTDTQYF. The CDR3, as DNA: TGCAGTGCTGAGGGGGTGACGGATACGCAGTATTTT.

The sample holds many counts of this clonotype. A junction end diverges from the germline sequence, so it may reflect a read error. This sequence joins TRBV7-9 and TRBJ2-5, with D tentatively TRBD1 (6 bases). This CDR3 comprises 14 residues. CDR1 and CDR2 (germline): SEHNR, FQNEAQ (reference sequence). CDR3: CASSPGTSQETQYF. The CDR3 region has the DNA TGCGCCAGCAGCCCCGGGACATCTCAAGAGACCCAGTACTTC.

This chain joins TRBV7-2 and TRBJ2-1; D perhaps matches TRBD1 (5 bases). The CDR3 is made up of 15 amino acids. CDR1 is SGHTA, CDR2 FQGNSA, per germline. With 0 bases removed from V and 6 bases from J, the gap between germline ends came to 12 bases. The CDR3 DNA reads TGTGCCAGCAGCTTAGCTTTCGGGCAGGGCAATGAGCAGTTCTTC. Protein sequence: CASSLAFGQGNEQFF.

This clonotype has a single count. CDR3 protein: CASSDSGLSPWETQYF. For the CDR3, the DNA is TGTGCCAGCAGTGACTCGGGACTGTCCCCCTGGGAGACCCAGTACTTC. The V call is TRBV25-1, the J call TRBJ2-5; possible D gene TRBD2, 6 bases. Germline V CDR1 and CDR2: MGHDK, SYGVNS. V was cut by 3 bases and J by 5 bases, with 19 bases left in between. The CDR3 has 16 residues.

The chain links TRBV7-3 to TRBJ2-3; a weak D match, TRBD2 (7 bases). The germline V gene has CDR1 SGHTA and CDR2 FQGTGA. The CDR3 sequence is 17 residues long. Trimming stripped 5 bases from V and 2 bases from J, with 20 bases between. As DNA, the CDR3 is TGTGCCAGCAGCCTACTTGGGGCGGGGGCGACCACAGATACGCAGTATTTT. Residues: CASSLLGAGATTDTQYF.

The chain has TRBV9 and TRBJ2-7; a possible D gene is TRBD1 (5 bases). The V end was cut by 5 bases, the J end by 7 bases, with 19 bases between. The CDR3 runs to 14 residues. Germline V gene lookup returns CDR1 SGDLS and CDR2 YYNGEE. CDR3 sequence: CASSAGRAAYEQYF. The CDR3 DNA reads TGTGCCAGCAGTGCTGGCAGGGCGGCGTATGAGCAGTACTTC.

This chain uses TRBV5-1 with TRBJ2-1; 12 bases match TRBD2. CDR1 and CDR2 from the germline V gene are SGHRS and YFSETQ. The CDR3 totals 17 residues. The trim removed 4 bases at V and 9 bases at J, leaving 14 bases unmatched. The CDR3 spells CASSPWTSGELASEQFF. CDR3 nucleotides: TGCGCCAGCAGCCCATGGACTAGCGGGGAGTTAGCTAGTGAGCAGTTCTTC.

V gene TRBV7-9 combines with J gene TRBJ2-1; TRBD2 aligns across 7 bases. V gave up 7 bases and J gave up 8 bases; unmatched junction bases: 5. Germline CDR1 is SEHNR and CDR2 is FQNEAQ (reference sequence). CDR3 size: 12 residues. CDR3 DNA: TGTGCCAGCACCCCAAGCGGGGATGAGCAGTTCTTC. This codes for CASTPSGDEQFF. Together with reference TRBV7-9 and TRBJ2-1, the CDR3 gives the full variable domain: DTGVSQNPRHKITKRGQNVTFRCDPISEHNRLYWYRQTLGQGPEFLTYFQNEAQLEKSRLLSDRFSAERPKGSFSTLEIQRTEQGDSAMYLCASTPSGDEQFFGPGTRLTVL.

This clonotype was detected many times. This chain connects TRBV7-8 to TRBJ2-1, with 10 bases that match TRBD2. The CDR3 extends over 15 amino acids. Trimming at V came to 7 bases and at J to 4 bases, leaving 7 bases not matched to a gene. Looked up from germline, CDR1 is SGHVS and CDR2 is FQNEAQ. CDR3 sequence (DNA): TGTGCCAGCACCATCCTAGCGGGGGCGTACAATGAGCAGTTCTTC. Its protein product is CASTILAGAYNEQFF.

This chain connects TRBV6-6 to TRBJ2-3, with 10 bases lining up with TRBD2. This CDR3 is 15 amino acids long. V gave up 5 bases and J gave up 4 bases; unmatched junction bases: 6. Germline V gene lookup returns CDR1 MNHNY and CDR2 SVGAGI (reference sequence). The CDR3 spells CASSARLAGADTQYF. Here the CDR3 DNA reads TGTGCCAGCAGTGCCCGACTAGCGGGCGCAGATACGCAGTATTTT.

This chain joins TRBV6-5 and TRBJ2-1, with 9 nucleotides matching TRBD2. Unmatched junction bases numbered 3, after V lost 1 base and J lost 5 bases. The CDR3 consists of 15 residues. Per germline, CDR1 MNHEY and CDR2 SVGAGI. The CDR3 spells CASSYFAGGHNEQFF. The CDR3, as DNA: TGTGCCAGCAGTTACTTTGCGGGGGGGCACAATGAGCAGTTCTTC.

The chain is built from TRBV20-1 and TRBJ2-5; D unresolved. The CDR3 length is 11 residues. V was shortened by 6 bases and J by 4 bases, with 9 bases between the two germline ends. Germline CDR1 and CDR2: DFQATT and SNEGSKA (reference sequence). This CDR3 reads CSAKRPETQYF. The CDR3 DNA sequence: TGCAGTGCCAAGAGGCCAGAGACCCAGTACTTC.

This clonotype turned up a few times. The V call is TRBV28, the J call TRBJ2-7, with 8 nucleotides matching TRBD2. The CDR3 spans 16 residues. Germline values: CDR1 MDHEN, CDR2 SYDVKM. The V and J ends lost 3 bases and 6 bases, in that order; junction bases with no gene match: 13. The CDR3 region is CASSFSPGIAGSEQYF. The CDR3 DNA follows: TGTGCCAGCAGTTTTTCGCCGGGAATAGCGGGATCCGAGCAGTACTTC.

The CDR3 DNA sequence: TGTGCCAGCAGTCCAACCTACGACAGGGGCTACGAGCAGTACTTC. Translated: CASSPTYDRGYEQYF. J is TRBJ2-7 and V is TRBV6-5; the match to TRBD1 covers 8 bases. This CDR3 comprises 15 residues. V lost 5 bases, J lost 3 bases, and 9 bases stayed unmatched. Per germline, CDR1 MNHEY and CDR2 SVGAGI.

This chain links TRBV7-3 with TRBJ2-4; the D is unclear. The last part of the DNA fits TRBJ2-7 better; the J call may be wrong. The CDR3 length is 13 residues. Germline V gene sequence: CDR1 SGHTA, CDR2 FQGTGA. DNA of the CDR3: TGTGCCAGCAGCTTATACCCAAATTACGAGCAGTACTTC. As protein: CASSLYPNYEQYF.

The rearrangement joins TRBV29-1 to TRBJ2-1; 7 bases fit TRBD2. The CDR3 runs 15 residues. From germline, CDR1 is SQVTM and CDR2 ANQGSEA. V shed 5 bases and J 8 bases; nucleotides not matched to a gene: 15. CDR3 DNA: TGCAGCGTTAGGGGTTCGGGACTACCGGTTGATGAGCAGTTCTTC. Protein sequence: CSVRGSGLPVDEQFF.

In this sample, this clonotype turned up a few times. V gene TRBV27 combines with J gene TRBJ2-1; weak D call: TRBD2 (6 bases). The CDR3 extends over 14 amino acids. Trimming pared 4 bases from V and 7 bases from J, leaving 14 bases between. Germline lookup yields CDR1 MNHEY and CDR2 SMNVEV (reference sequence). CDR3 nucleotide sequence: TGTGCCAGCAGTTCGAGCGGGCTCGGTAATGAGCAGTTCTTC. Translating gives CASSSSGLGNEQFF.

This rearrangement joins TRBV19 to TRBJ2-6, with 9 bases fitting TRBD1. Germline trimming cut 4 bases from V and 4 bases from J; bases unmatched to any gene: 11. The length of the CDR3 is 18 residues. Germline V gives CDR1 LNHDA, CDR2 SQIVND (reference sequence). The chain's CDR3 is CASSTLGGQGSGANVLTF. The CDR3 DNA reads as TGTGCCAGTAGTACCCTAGGAGGACAGGGGTCGGGGGCCAACGTCCTGACTTTC.

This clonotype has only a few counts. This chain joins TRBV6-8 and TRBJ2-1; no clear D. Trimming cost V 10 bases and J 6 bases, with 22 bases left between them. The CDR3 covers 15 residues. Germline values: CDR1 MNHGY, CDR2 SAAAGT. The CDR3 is CANTPGSLPSNEQFF. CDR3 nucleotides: TGTGCCAACACCCCTGGGTCTCTCCCCTCCAATGAGCAGTTCTTC.

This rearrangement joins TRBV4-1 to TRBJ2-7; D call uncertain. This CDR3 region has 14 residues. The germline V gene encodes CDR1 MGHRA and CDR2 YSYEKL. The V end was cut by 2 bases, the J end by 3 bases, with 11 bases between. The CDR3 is CASSQRLSDYEQYF. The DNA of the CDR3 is TGCGCCAGCAGCCAAAGGCTATCTGACTACGAGCAGTACTTC.

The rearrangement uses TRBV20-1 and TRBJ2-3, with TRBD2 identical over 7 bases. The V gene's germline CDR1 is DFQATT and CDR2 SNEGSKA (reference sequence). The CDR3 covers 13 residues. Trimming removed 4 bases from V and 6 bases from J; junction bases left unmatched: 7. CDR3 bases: TGCAGTGCTAATAGCGGGTTCAGGGATACGCAGTATTTT. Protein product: CSANSGFRDTQYF.

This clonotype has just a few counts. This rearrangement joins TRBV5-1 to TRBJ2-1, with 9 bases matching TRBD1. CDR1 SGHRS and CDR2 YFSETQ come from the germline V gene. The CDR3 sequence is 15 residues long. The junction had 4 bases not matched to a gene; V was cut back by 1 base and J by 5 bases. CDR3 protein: CASSLRDRVHNEQFF. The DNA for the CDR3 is TGCGCCAGCAGCTTGAGGGACAGGGTGCACAATGAGCAGTTCTTC.